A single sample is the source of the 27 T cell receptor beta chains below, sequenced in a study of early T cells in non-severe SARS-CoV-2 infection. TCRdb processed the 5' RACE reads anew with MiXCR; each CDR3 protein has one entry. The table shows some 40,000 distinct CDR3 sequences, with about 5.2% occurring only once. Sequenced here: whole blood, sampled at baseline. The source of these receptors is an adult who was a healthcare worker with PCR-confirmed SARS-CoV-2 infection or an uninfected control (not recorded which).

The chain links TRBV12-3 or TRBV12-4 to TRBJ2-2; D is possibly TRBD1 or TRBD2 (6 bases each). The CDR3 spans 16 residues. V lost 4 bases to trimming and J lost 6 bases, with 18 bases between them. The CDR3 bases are TGTGCCAGCAGTTCCCCCCGGGGGCCTTGGGCCGGGGAGCTGTTTTTT. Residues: CASSSPRGPWAGELFF.

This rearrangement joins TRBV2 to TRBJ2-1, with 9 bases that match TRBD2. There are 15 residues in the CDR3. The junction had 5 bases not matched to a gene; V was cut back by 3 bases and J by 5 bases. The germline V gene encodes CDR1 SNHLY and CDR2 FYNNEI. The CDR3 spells CASSDPTSGHNEQFF. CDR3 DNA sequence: TGTGCCAGCAGTGACCCGACTAGCGGACACAATGAGCAGTTCTTC.

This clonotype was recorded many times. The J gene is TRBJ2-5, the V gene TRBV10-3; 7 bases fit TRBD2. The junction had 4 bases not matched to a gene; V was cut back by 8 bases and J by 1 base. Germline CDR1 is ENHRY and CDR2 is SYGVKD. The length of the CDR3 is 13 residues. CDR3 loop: CAISASGQETQYF. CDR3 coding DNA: TGTGCCATCTCGGCTAGCGGCCAAGAGACCCAGTACTTC.

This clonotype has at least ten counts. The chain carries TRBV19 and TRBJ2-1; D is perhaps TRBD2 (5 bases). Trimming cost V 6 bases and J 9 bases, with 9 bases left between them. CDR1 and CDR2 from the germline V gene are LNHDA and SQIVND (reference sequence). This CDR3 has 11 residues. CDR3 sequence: CASRNSGEQFF. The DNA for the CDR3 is TGTGCCAGTAGAAACAGCGGTGAGCAGTTCTTC. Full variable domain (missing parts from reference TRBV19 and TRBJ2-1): DGGITQSPKYLFRKEGQNVTLSCEQNLNHDAMYWYRQDPGQGLRLIYYSQIVNDFQKGDIAEGYSVSREKKESFPLTVTSAQKNPTAFYLCASRNSGEQFFGPGTRLTVL.

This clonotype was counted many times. In DNA form, the CDR3 reads TGTGCCAGTAAAGCAGGGCACGAGCAGTACTTC. Amino acid sequence: CASKAGHEQYF. V and J are TRBV19 and TRBJ2-7; D is perhaps TRBD1 (5 bases). Germline CDR1 is LNHDA and CDR2 is SQIVND (reference sequence). The CDR3 length is 11 residues. Trimming took 7 bases from V and 5 from J, leaving 9 bases between them.

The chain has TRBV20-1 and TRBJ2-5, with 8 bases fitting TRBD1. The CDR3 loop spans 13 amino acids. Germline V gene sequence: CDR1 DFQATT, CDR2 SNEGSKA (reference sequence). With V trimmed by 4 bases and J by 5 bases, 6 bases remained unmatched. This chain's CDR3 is CSATDRAGETQYF. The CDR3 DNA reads TGCAGTGCTACGGACAGGGCGGGGGAGACCCAGTACTTC.

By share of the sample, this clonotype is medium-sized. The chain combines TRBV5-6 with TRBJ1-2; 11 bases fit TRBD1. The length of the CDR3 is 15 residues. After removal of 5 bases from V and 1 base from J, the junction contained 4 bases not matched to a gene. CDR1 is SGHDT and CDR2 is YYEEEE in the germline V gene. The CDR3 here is CASRGQGELNYGYTF. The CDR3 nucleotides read TGTGCCAGCAGGGGACAGGGGGAACTTAACTATGGCTACACCTTC.

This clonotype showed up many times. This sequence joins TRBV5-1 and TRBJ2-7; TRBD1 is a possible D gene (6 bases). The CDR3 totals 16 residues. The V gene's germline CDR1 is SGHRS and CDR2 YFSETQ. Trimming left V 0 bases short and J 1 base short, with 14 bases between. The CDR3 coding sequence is TGCGCCAGCAGCTTGGCCCCACAGGGAGCGTCCTACGAGCAGTACTTC. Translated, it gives CASSLAPQGASYEQYF.

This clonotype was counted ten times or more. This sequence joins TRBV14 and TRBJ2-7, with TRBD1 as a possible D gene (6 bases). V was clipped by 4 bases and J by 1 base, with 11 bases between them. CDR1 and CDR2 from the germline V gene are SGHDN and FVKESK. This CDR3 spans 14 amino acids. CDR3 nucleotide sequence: TGTGCCAGCAGCCCTTGGGACACGTCCTACGAGCAGTACTTC. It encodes CASSPWDTSYEQYF.

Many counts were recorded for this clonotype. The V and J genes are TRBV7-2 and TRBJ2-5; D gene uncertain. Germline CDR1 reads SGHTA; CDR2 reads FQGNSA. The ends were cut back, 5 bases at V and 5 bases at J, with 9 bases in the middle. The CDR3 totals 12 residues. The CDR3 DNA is TGTGCCAGCAGCCAAGATCGGGAGACCCAGTACTTC. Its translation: CASSQDRETQYF.

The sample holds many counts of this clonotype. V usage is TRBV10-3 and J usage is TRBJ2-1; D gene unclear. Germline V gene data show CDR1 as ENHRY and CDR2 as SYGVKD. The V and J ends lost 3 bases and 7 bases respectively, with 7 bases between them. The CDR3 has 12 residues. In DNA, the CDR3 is TGTGCCATCAGTGAAAGAGCTAATGAGCAGTTCTTC. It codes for CAISERANEQFF.

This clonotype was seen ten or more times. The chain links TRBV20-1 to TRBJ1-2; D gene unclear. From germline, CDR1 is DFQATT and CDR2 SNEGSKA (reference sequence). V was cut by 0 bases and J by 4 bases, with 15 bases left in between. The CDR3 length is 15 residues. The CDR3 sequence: CSARDRSWSAYGYTF. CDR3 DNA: TGCAGTGCTAGAGATCGTAGTTGGTCAGCCTATGGCTACACCTTC.

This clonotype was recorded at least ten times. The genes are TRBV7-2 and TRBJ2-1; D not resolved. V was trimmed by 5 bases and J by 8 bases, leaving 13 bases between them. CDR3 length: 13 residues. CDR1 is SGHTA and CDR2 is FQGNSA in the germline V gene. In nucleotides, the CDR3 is TGTGCCAGCAGCCCCCTTCCGGCAGATGAGCAGTTCTTC. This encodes CASSPLPADEQFF. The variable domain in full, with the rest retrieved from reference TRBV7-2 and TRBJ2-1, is GAGVSQSPSNKVTEKGKDVELRCDPISGHTALYWYRQSLGQGLEFLIYFQGNSAPDKSGLPSDRFSAERTGGSVSTLTIQRTQQEDSAVYLCASSPLPADEQFFGPGTRLTVL.

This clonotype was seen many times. Here the CDR3 reads CASSLGGNNEKLFF. CDR3 coding DNA: TGTGCCAGCAGCTTAGGAGGAAATAATGAAAAACTGTTTTTT. The chain couples TRBV7-2 to TRBJ1-4; D unclear. The CDR3 is 14 amino acids. Trimming left V 1 base short and J 4 bases short, with 7 bases between. Germline V lookup: CDR1 SGHTA, CDR2 FQGNSA.

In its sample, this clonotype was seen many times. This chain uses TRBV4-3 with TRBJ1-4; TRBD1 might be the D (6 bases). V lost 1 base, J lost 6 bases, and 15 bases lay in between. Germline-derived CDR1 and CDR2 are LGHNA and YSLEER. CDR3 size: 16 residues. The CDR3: CASSQGITGRDEKLFF. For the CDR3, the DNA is TGCGCCAGCAGCCAAGGGATCACAGGGAGGGATGAAAAACTGTTTTTT.

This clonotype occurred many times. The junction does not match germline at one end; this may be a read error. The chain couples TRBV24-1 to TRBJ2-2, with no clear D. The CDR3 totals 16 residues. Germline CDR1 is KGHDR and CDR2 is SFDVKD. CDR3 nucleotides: TGTGCCACAAGTGATTTGTTCGGACCAAACACCGGGGAGCTGTTTTTT. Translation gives CATSDLFGPNTGELFF.

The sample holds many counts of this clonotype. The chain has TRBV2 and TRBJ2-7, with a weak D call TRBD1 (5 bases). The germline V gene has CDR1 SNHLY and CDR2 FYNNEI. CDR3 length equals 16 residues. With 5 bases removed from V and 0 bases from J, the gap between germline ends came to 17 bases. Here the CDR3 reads CASSYQTDTSSYEQYF. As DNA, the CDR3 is TGTGCCAGCAGTTATCAGACAGATACGAGCTCCTACGAGCAGTACTTC. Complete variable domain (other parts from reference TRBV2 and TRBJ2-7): EPEVTQTPSHQVTQMGQEVILRCVPISNHLYFYWYRQILGQKVEFLVSFYNNEISEKSEIFDDQFSVERPDGSNFTLKIRSTKLEDSAMYFCASSYQTDTSSYEQYFGPGTRLTVT.

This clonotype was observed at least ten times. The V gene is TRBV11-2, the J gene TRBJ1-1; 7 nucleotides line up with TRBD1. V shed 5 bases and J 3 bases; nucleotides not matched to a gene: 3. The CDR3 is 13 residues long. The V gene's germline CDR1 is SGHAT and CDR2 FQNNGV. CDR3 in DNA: TGTGCCAGCAGCACAGGGGTAGACACTGAAGCTTTCTTT. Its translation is CASSTGVDTEAFF.

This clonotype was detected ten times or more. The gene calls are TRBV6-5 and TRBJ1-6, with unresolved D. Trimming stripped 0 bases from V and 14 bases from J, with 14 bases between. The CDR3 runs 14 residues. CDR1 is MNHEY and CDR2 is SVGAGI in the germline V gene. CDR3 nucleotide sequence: TGTGCCAGCAGTTACTCCCCTTGGGATATATCCCTCCACTTT. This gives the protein CASSYSPWDISLHF.

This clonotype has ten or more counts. CDR3 in amino acids: CASSLYSAESNYGYTF. The CDR3 DNA is TGTGCCAGCAGCTTATACTCTGCTGAGTCTAACTATGGCTACACCTTC. The chain links TRBV7-9 to TRBJ1-2; D remains ambiguous. Germline V gives CDR1 SEHNR, CDR2 FQNEAQ (reference sequence). V was clipped by 2 bases and J by 0 bases, with 13 bases between them. The CDR3 extends over 16 amino acids.

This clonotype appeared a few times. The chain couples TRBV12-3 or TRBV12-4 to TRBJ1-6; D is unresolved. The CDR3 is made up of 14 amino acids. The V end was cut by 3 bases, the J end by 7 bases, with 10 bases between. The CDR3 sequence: CASSLRVLNSPLHF. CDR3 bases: TGTGCCAGCAGTTTGAGGGTGTTGAATTCACCCCTCCACTTT.

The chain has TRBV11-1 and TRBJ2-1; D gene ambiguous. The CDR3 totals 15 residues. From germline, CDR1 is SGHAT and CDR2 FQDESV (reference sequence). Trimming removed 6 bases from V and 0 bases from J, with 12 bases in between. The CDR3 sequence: CASRSKPNSYNEQFF. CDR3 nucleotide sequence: TGTGCCAGCAGGAGTAAACCGAACTCCTACAATGAGCAGTTCTTC. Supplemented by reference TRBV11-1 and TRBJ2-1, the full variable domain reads EAEVAQSPRYKITEKSQAVAFWCDPISGHATLYWYRQILGQGPELLVQFQDESVVDDSQLPKDRFSAERLKGVDSTLKIQPAELGDSAMYLCASRSKPNSYNEQFFGPGTRLTVL.

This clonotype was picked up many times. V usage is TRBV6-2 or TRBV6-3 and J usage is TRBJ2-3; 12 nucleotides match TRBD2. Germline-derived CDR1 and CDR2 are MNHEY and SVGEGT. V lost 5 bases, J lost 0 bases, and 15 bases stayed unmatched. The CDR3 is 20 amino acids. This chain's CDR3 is CASSNNLRTSGTTSTDTQYF. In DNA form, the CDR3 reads TGTGCCAGCAGTAACAATCTCCGGACTAGCGGGACGACTAGCACAGATACGCAGTATTTT.

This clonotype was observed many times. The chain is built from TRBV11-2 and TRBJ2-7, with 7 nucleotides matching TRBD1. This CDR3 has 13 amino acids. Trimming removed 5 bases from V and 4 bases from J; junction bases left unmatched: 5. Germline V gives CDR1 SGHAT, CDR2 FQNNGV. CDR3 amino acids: CASSTLQGYEQYV. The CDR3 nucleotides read TGTGCCAGCAGCACCTTACAGGGGTACGAGCAGTACGTC.

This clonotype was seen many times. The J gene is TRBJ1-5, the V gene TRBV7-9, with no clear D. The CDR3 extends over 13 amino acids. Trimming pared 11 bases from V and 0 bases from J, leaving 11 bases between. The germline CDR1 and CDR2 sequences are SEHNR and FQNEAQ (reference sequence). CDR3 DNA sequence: TGTGCCCCACCGAGGGATAGCAATCAGCCCCAGCATTTT. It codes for CAPPRDSNQPQHF. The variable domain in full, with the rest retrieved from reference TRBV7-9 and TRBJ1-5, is DTGVSQNPRHKITKRGQNVTFRCDPISEHNRLYWYRQTLGQGPEFLTYFQNEAQLEKSRLLSDRFSAERPKGSFSTLEIQRTEQGDSAMYLCAPPRDSNQPQHFGDGTRLSIL.

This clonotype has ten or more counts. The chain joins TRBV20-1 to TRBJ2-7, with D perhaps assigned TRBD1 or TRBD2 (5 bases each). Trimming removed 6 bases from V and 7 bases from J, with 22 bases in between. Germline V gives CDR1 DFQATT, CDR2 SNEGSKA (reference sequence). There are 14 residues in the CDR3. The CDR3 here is CSAKSGTLRSEQYF. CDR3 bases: TGCAGTGCGAAATCCGGGACCCTTAGGAGTGAGCAGTACTTC.

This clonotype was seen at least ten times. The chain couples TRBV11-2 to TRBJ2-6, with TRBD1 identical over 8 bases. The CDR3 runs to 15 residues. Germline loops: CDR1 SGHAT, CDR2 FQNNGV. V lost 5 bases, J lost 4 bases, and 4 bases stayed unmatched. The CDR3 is CASSRTGPGANVLTF. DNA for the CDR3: TGTGCCAGCAGCAGGACAGGGCCCGGGGCCAACGTCCTGACTTTC.